Listed below are T cell receptor beta chains from one sample, sequenced in a study of OX40 agonist ivuxolimab in advanced cancers. Assay: immunoSEQ multiplex PCR; the TCRdb copy retains only in-frame clones and omits some. Here the sample spans 150,000 to 190,000 clones, around 94% being singletons. The input for sequencing was CD4+ or CD8+ T cells sorted from blood, taken in a trial of the OX40 agonist ivuxolimab. All receptors come from an adult with an advanced solid tumor such as melanoma, head and neck, liver or kidney cancer. Both conserved end residues are part of each CDR3. D genes are given only for firm matches. Clone size, where shown, is once, few, many, or a class for clones that have expanded.

-,13,-,TRBV9,TRBJ1-5,TGTGCCAGCAGCCCGGACAGCAATCAGCCCCAGCATTTT,CASSPDSNQPQHF
-,14,once,TRBV5-1,TRBJ1-2,TGCGCCAGCAGCTTGCAGAATTCTAACTATGGCTACACCTTC,CASSLQNSNYGYTF
-,14,-,TRBV18,TRBJ1-2,TGTGCCAGCCGAGGCCCGACAGACCCCTATGGCTACACCTTC,CASRGPTDPYGYTF
-,14,-,TRBV19,TRBJ2-3,TGTGCCAGTAAACATGGGGGGAGCACAGATACGCAGTATTTT,CASKHGGSTDTQYF
-,11,-,TRBV7-2,TRBJ1-2,TGTGCCAGCAGCTTAAACTATGGCTACACCTTC,CASSLNYGYTF
-,13,-,TRBV5-1,TRBJ2-7,TGCGCCAGCATGCTCATCGGGGGAGACGAGCAGTACTTC,CASMLIGGDEQYF
-,14,-,TRBV19,TRBJ1-3,TGTGCCAGTAGTATTCAAAGCCTCGGAAACACCATATATTTT,CASSIQSLGNTIYF
TRBD2,15,-,TRBV27,TRBJ2-7,TGTGCCAGCAGTCGACTAGCGGGAGGGACCTACGAGCAGTACTTC,CASSRLAGGTYEQYF
TRBD1,15,medium-sized,TRBV19,TRBJ1-5,TGTGCCAGTAGTACCATTCCAGGGGGCGGTCAGCCCCAGCATTTT,CASSTIPGGGQPQHF
TRBD1,13,-,TRBV11-2,TRBJ1-1,TGTGCCAGCAGCTTGGGACAGGGGACTGAAGCTTTCTTT,CASSLGQGTEAFF
-,12,-,TRBV10-3,TRBJ1-2,TGTGCCACCCATGAGGGTGGCTATGGCTACACCTTC,CATHEGGYGYTF
TRBD1,13,-,TRBV18,TRBJ1-4,TGTGCCACCACGGGACAGACTAATGAAAAACTGTTTTTT,CATTGQTNEKLFF
-,15,-,TRBV28,TRBJ2-7,TGTGCCAGCAACCCCGGGACCGCAAGCTCCTACGAGCAGTACTTC,CASNPGTASSYEQYF
-,15,-,TRBV2,TRBJ1-4,TGTGCCAGCATGCCGCGTAGGCTCACTAATGAAAAACTGTTTTTT,CASMPRRLTNEKLFF
TRBD1,14,-,TRBV6-1,TRBJ1-5,TGTGCCAGCAGCGAGACAGGGCACAATCAGCCCCAGCATTTT,CASSETGHNQPQHF
-,11,-,TRBV29-1,TRBJ1-2,TGCAGCGTTGAAGATCCAACAGACAACACCTTC,CSVEDPTDNTF
-,13,-,TRBV7-5,TRBJ1-1,TGTGCCCGCTGGAGGAATGTGAACACTGAAGCTTTCTTT,CARWRNVNTEAFF
TRBD2,13,-,TRBV28,TRBJ2-7,TGTGCCAGCGGCTCCGGGACTAGGGTCGGGCAGTACTTC,CASGSGTRVGQYF
-,16,-,TRBV18,TRBJ1-3,TGTGCCAGCTCACCAGCCCTCCGGGGCTCTGGAAACACCATATATTTT,CASSPALRGSGNTIYF
-,16,-,TRBV4-2,TRBJ2-3,TGTGCCAGCAGCCAAGGGGGGACTGGGGGCACAGATACGCAGTATTTT,CASSQGGTGGTDTQYF
-,12,-,TRBV27,TRBJ1-5,TGTGCCAGCAGACGAGAATCGGAACCCCAGCATTTT,CASRRESEPQHF
-,15,-,TRBV4-2,TRBJ1-4,TGTGCCAGCAGCTCCGCTGGCGGGTTTAATGAAAAACTGTTTTTT,CASSSAGGFNEKLFF
-,14,-,TRBV7-9,TRBJ1-4,TGTGCCAGCAGCTTAAACAGGGTAGGAGGAAAACTGTTTTTT,CASSLNRVGGKLFF
-,14,-,TRBV7-2,TRBJ1-4,TGTGCCAGCACCCTCGGGGGGCGAGATGAAAAACTGTTTTTT,CASTLGGRDEKLFF
-,12,-,TRBV9,TRBJ2-7,TGTGCCAGCAGCTCCGGAGACAACCCTGATACCTTC,CASSSGDNPDTF
-,16,-,TRBV10-1,TRBJ1-3,TGCGCCAGCAGTGAGTCTCCCGGGGTTTCTGGAAACACCATATATTTT,CASSESPGVSGNTIYF
-,14,-,TRBV19,TRBJ2-6,TGTGCCAGTAGTGTTATCTCTGGGGCCAACGTCCTGACTTTC,CASSVISGANVLTF
TRBD2,15,-,TRBV28,TRBJ2-7,TGTGCCAGCAGCCCCGCCGGGACTAGCGCCTACGAGCAGTACTTC,CASSPAGTSAYEQYF
-,14,-,TRBV11-2,TRBJ1-4,TGTGCCAGCAGCCTAGGGGGAGGCCATGAAAAACTGTTTTTT,CASSLGGGHEKLFF
-,16,-,TRBV19,TRBJ2-6,TGTGCCAGTAGTACGCGGGTAAGCTCTGGGGCCAACGTCCTGACTTTC,CASSTRVSSGANVLTF
TRBD1,15,once,TRBV5-1,TRBJ2-3,TGCGCCAGCAGCTTGGTGGGACAGGGCACAGATACGCAGTATTTT,CASSLVGQGTDTQYF
TRBD2,14,-,TRBV5-4,TRBJ2-7,TGTGCCAGCAGCACAACTGGACTAGCCTCCGAGCAGTACTTC,CASSTTGLASEQYF
-,13,-,TRBV7-9,TRBJ1-4,TGTGCCAGCAGCTCAGGGGCTAATGAAAAACTGTTTTTT,CASSSGANEKLFF
TRBD1,15,-,TRBV9,TRBJ1-2,TGTGCCAGCAGCGTAGATGGACAGGGGGCCTATGGCTACACCTTC,CASSVDGQGAYGYTF
TRBD1,13,-,TRBV10-3,TRBJ1-1,TGTGCCATCACTATGACAGGGGTGGCTGAAGCTTTCTTT,CAITMTGVAEAFF
-,14,-,TRBV18,TRBJ1-5,TGTGCCAGCTCACCAGGGGCGAAGGATCAGCCCCAGCATTTT,CASSPGAKDQPQHF
-,13,-,TRBV4-3,TRBJ2-7,TGCGCCAGCAGCAGAGACGGACTTGACGAGCAGTACTTC,CASSRDGLDEQYF
TRBD1,15,-,TRBV6-5,TRBJ1-2,TGTGCCAGCAGTTACACTCCGGACAGGGGGCGAGTCTACACCTTC,CASSYTPDRGRVYTF
-,11,-,TRBV7-2,TRBJ1-1,TGTGCCAGCAGCCGGCAGGTCGAAGCTTTCTTT,CASSRQVEAFF
TRBD1,15,-,TRBV6-5,TRBJ1-6,TGTGCCAGCAGTTACTTGGCCGGGACAGATTCACCCCTCCACTTT,CASSYLAGTDSPLHF
TRBD2,13,-,TRBV28,TRBJ2-1,TGTGCCAGCAGTCCACCCTTTTGGGGGGGGCAGTTCTTC,CASSPPFWGGQFF
TRBD1,16,-,TRBV7-3,TRBJ2-1,TGTGCCAGCAGCCCTCCCCCGGGACAGGGCATTGATGAGCAGTTCTTC,CASSPPPGQGIDEQFF
-,13,-,TRBV6-5,TRBJ2-2,TGTGCCAGCAGTTACTCGTCGCGGCGGGAGCTGTTTTTT,CASSYSSRRELFF
-,14,-,TRBV6-5,TRBJ1-6,TGTGCCAGCAGTTACATTGCGGGTAATTCACCCCTCCACTTT,CASSYIAGNSPLHF
TRBD1,16,-,TRBV11-2,TRBJ2-4,TGTGCCAGCAGCTTAGTACAGGGGGCGGGCAAAAACATTCAGTACTTC,CASSLVQGAGKNIQYF
-,11,-,TRBV11-2,TRBJ2-7,TGCGCCAGCAGCCAAGGAGGGGAGCAGTACTTC,CASSQGGEQYF
-,14,-,TRBV6-1,TRBJ1-1,TGTGCCAGCAGTGAACATCCAAGACGCACTGAAGCTTTCTTT,CASSEHPRRTEAFF
TRBD1,13,-,TRBV5-1,TRBJ1-2,TGCGCCAGCAGCTTAGGGACAGGATATGGCTACACCTTC,CASSLGTGYGYTF
-,17,-,TRBV5-1,TRBJ2-3,TGCGCCAGCAGCTTGGTTGTGAGCGTGTCTAGCACAGATACGCAGTATTTT,CASSLVVSVSSTDTQYF
TRBD1,15,-,TRBV19,TRBJ1-1,TGTGCCAGTAGCCCACTGGACAGGGCGAACACTGAAGCTTTCTTT,CASSPLDRANTEAFF
TRBD2,15,-,TRBV27,TRBJ2-7,TGTGCCAGCAGTCGACTAGCGGGAGGGACCTACGAGCAGTACTTC,CASSRLAGGTYEQYF
-,15,-,TRBV6-5,TRBJ1-1,TGTGCCAGCAGTTATGGTCCTCCATCGAACACTGAAGCTTTCTTT,CASSYGPPSNTEAFF
-,14,once,TRBV6-5,TRBJ1-1,TGTGCCAGCAGTTTCTCCGGGAGAAACACTGAAGCTTTCTTT,CASSFSGRNTEAFF
-,16,-,TRBV2,TRBJ1-5,TGTGCCAGCAGTGGGACGGCGTGGGGCCCTAATCAGCCCCAGCATTTT,CASSGTAWGPNQPQHF
TRBD1,15,-,TRBV4-1,TRBJ2-2,TGCGCCAGCAGCCTTAACAGGGGCCAAACCGGGGAGCTGTTTTTT,CASSLNRGQTGELFF